This TCR beta chain was profiled in a study of shared clonotypes between healthy human individuals. This clone was counted at least ten times. Its matching antigen is unknown. Germline trimming cut 5 bases from V and 2 bases from J; bases unmatched to any gene: 11. The CDR3 consists of 19 residues. Germline assignment: CDR1 MDHEN and CDR2 SYDVKM. Sequencing was at deep level. Replicate PCRs were loaded with approximately 300 ng DNA from unsorted PBMC, about 29,000 T cell genomes. Source study methods: ImmunoSEQ supplied junction-only sequences lacking quality scores, so filtering was different. The protocol was immunoSEQ multiplex PCR, while the TCRdb copy is restricted to in-frame clones and leaves out a portion. That table supplies the V and J calls and clone size; D and trimming were determined from the DNA. The sample includes fewer than 650,000 clones, over 60% of them seen just once. Study findings and constraints: Sampling included only blood; tissue repertoires likely differ.

The sequence derives from a woman between 35 and 50 years old in good health. Some clones in this sample may be carry-over from other donors' samples. The specimen was PBMCs. The genes are TRBV28 and TRBJ2-4, with 14 bases fitting TRBD2. CDR3 in DNA: TGTGCCAGCAGTCCGGGACTAGCGGGAGATGGTTGGACCAAAAACATTCAGTACTTC. Amino acids: CASSPGLAGDGWTKNIQYF.